The clone carrying this TCR beta chain showed up just once. Its target is unknown. CDR3 length: 14 amino acids. Trimming removed 6 bases from V and 7 bases from J; junction bases left unmatched: 4. Germline V gene sequence: CDR1 MNHEY, CDR2 SVGAGI. TCRdb's copy holds only in-frame clones and misses some; the assay was immunoSEQ multiplex PCR. Seen here are over 45,000 clones, 82% observed once, and the top ten hold almost 1.5%. This sample is part of a study of OX40 agonist ivuxolimab in advanced cancers. As for the study in general: Each dose-escalation patient presented with hepatocellular carcinoma, melanoma, renal cell or head and neck cancer. At about 81% male, the cohort had a mean age of approximately 60 years, ranging from roughly 23 to 80.

Study-level points and caveats: At 0.1 to 3.0 mg/kg, CD4+ and CD8+ blood T cells expanded clonally by week 6. CD4+ T cells averaged fewer expanded clones than CD8+ T cells.

The sequence was obtained from an adult with an advanced solid tumor such as melanoma, head and neck, liver or kidney cancer. The input for sequencing was CD4+ or CD8+ T cells sorted from blood, taken in a trial of the OX40 agonist ivuxolimab. The rearrangement joins TRBV6-5 to TRBJ2-1; TRBD2 aligns across 12 bases. The DNA of the CDR3 is TGTGCCAGCAGAACTAGCGGGGGGCCTAATGAGCAGTTCTTC. It codes for CASRTSGGPNEQFF.